This T cell receptor beta chain was identified during a study of technical replicates of blood from four donors. TCRdb's copy holds only in-frame clones and misses some; the assay was immunoSEQ multiplex PCR. The sample has tens of thousands of clones; approximately 95% are singletons. V was cut by 3 bases and J by 3 bases, with 4 bases left in between. Germline V gene sequence: CDR1 SGHTS, CDR2 YDEGEE. There are 11 residues in the CDR3. The sample consisted of T cells isolated from PBMCs. V usage is TRBV5-8 and J usage is TRBJ2-7; unclear D gene. The source of this sequence is a human donor in good health. The CDR3 bases are TGTGCCAGCAGCTATAGCTACGAGCAGTACTTC. It translates to CASSYSYEQYF.